These T cell receptor beta chains were read from a single sample in a study of T-cell memory formation after mild COVID-19. TCRdb re-analysed the 5' RACE reads in MiXCR, keeping a single row per CDR3 protein. Here the sample spans almost 550,000 distinct CDR3 sequences, around 21% being singletons. Sequenced material: PBMCs or a T cell subset sorted from them (not recorded which). These receptors all come from an adult woman who had mild COVID-19 (a few samples of this study predate the infection). Cell type and time point are not known. Both conserved end residues are part of each CDR3. The D gene is left open where the match is weak. Not every row has a clone size; where given, it reads once, few, many or a size class.

j_call cdr3_length v_call d_call clone_size cdr3_aa cdr3_nt
TRBJ2-3 16 TRBV5-1 TRBD1 many CASSLGQGGSTDTQYF TGCGCCAGCAGCTTGGGACAGGGTGGAAGCACAGATACGCAGTATTTT
TRBJ2-3 15 TRBV7-3 - - CASSLPEFSMDTQYF TGTGCCAGCAGCTTACCGGAATTTTCTATGGATACGCAGTATTTT
TRBJ2-1 16 TRBV6-1 - many CASSEVGGALSNEQFF TGTGCCAGCAGTGAAGTAGGTGGGGCGCTTAGCAATGAGCAGTTCTTC
TRBJ2-1 16 TRBV10-3 TRBD2 - CAISESRLAGDFEQFF TGTGCCATCAGTGAATCCAGACTAGCGGGGGACTTTGAGCAGTTCTTC
TRBJ2-3 14 TRBV5-1 TRBD2 many CASSLRGREDTQYF TGCGCCAGCAGCTTGCGCGGGCGGGAGGACACGCAGTATTTT
TRBJ1-6 15 TRBV4-3 TRBD1 few CASSQGQGVDSPLHF TGCGCCAGCAGCCAAGGACAGGGGGTGGATTCACCCCTCCACTTT
TRBJ1-1 16 TRBV5-1 TRBD1 - CASSLRYRGPNTEAFF TGCGCCAGCAGCTTGCGGTACAGGGGCCCCAACACTGAAGCTTTCTTT
TRBJ2-7 16 TRBV4-1 - many CASSQEPGILSYEQYF TGCGCCAGCAGCCAAGAACCCGGGATCCTTTCCTACGAGCAGTACTTC
TRBJ2-1 14 TRBV6-5 - few CASSYRGWYNEQFF TGTGCCAGCAGCTATAGAGGCTGGTACAATGAGCAGTTCTTC
TRBJ2-7 16 TRBV24-1 - many CATATGATAPWSEQYF TGTGCCACCGCAACCGGAGCGACTGCACCCTGGTCCGAGCAGTACTTC
TRBJ2-7 14 TRBV20-1 TRBD2 - CSARGTSGEPEQYF TGCAGTGCTAGGGGGACTAGCGGGGAGCCGGAGCAGTACTTC
TRBJ2-7 14 TRBV5-1 - few CASSLAGTRYEQYF TGCGCCAGCAGCTTGGCCGGGACACGTTACGAGCAGTACTTC
TRBJ2-3 13 TRBV6-5 - - CASRLAGPDTQYF TGTGCCAGCAGGCTAGCAGGCCCAGATACGCAGTATTTT
TRBJ1-1 13 TRBV19 TRBD1 - CASSIGWTGEAFF TGTGCCAGTAGTATAGGTTGGACAGGTGAAGCTTTCTTT
TRBJ2-2 16 TRBV9 - few CASSVEGEIIGGELFF TGTGCCAGCAGCGTGGAGGGAGAGATAATAGGTGGGGAGCTGTTTTTT
TRBJ1-2 13 TRBV12-3/TRBV12-4 TRBD1 many CASSSTGGWGYTF TGTGCCAGCAGTTCGACAGGGGGCTGGGGCTACACCTTC
TRBJ2-1 14 TRBV6-2/TRBV6-3 TRBD2 few CASSGTSGSNEQFF TGTGCCAGCAGTGGGACTAGCGGGAGTAATGAGCAGTTCTTC
TRBJ2-7 17 TRBV29-1 TRBD2 few CSVEGPPSSGGAEEQYF TGCAGCGTTGAAGGCCCTCCTTCTAGCGGGGGGGCGGAAGAGCAGTACTTC
TRBJ1-2 14 TRBV14 - - CASSQAGFRFGYTF TGTGCCAGCAGCCAAGCAGGATTCAGGTTTGGCTACACCTTC
TRBJ2-5 13 TRBV15 - - CATSSRVGETQYF TGTGCCACCAGCAGCAGGGTTGGGGAGACCCAGTACTTC
TRBJ1-2 15 TRBV7-9 - many CASNPKTGSGVSYTF TGTGCCAGCAACCCTAAAACGGGCTCGGGAGTGAGCTACACCTTC
TRBJ1-2 18 TRBV4-2 - - CASSQGQARLGSNYGYTF TGTGCCAGCAGCCAAGGGCAGGCCCGATTGGGATCAAACTATGGCTACACCTTC
TRBJ2-2 16 TRBV3-1 TRBD2 few CASTRGGLAATGELFF TGTGCCAGCACCCGGGGGGGACTAGCGGCCACCGGGGAGCTGTTTTTT
TRBJ2-4 16 TRBV7-2 TRBD2 - CASSDFSGRGKNIQYF TGTGCCAGCTCAGATTTTAGCGGGAGGGGCAAAAACATTCAGTACTTC
TRBJ2-5 15 TRBV24-1 TRBD1 few CATSDRQGLKETQYF TGTGCCACCAGTGATAGACAGGGGTTAAAAGAGACCCAGTACTTC
TRBJ1-2 14 TRBV20-1 TRBD1 few CSARGEGQDYGYTF TGCAGTGCTAGAGGCGAGGGACAGGATTATGGCTACACCTTC
TRBJ1-2 16 TRBV7-9 - few CASSPAAGGAFYGYTF TGTGCCAGCAGCCCCGCCGCGGGGGGCGCATTCTATGGCTACACCTTC
TRBJ2-1 11 TRBV5-6 - - CAIHSGDEQFF TGTGCCATTCACTCTGGGGATGAGCAGTTCTTC
TRBJ2-7 15 TRBV7-8 TRBD1 - CASSTRQGGSYEQYF TGTGCCAGCAGCACCCGACAGGGGGGCTCGTACGAGCAGTACTTC
TRBJ2-1 16 TRBV5-1 TRBD2 - CASSWSAGVSYNEQFF TGCGCCAGCAGCTGGTCAGCGGGAGTGTCCTACAATGAGCAGTTCTTC
TRBJ2-3 17 TRBV7-8 TRBD2 many CASSTRPQAGGRDTQYF TGTGCCAGCAGCACTCGGCCTCAGGCGGGGGGGAGAGATACGCAGTATTTT
TRBJ2-3 14 TRBV2 - - CASRTLSNADTQYF TGTGCCAGCAGAACTCTTAGCAACGCAGATACGCAGTATTTT
TRBJ2-7 15 TRBV4-1 - - CASSQDGRVGYEQYF TGCGCCAGCAGCCAAGATGGCAGGGTTGGCTACGAGCAGTACTTC
TRBJ2-2 15 TRBV3-1 - - CASSPGLGTTGELFF TGTGCCAGCAGCCCAGGACTGGGGACCACCGGGGAGCTGTTTTTT
TRBJ2-3 16 TRBV5-1 TRBD2 - CASSLLGLAGTDTQYF TGCGCCAGCAGTCTGCTGGGACTAGCGGGCACAGATACGCAGTATTTT
TRBJ2-5 17 TRBV21-1 - few CASSKVPSGRALETQYF TGTGCCAGCAGCAAAGTCCCGAGCGGGAGGGCCTTGGAGACCCAGTACTTC
TRBJ2-1 14 TRBV5-4 TRBD2 many CASSGTSGNNEQFF TGTGCCAGCAGTGGGACTAGCGGGAACAATGAGCAGTTCTTC
TRBJ2-1 14 TRBV20-1 TRBD2 - CSALAGGVSYEQFF TGCAGTGCCCTAGCGGGGGGCGTTTCGTATGAGCAGTTCTTC
TRBJ2-3 18 TRBV7-8 - - CASRKPSAAGTLGNTQYF TGTGCCAGCAGGAAACCCTCCGCCGCCGGGACGCTAGGGAATACGCAGTATTTT
TRBJ2-3 15 TRBV12-3/TRBV12-4 - few CASSSAANPTDTQYF TGTGCCAGCAGTTCGGCAGCGAACCCCACAGATACGCAGTATTTT
TRBJ2-2 16 TRBV20-1 TRBD2 - CSAKFSGRQRTGELFF TGCAGTGCTAAGTTTAGCGGGAGACAACGGACCGGGGAGCTGTTTTTT
TRBJ2-2 13 TRBV9 - few CASSVRPLGELFF TGTGCCAGCAGCGTCAGACCGCTCGGGGAGCTGTTTTTT
TRBJ1-3 13 TRBV19 - once CASILQPGNTIYF TGTGCCAGTATACTCCAACCTGGAAACACCATATATTTT
TRBJ1-1 15 TRBV6-1 TRBD1 - CASSEAWTGQGEAFF TGTGCCAGCAGTGAAGCATGGACAGGCCAGGGTGAAGCTTTCTTT
TRBJ2-1 15 TRBV29-1 - - CSVEDPPGAGNEQFF TGCAGCGTTGAAGATCCGCCAGGGGCAGGCAATGAGCAGTTCTTC
TRBJ1-2 14 TRBV25-1 - - CASSKSVDNYGYTF TGTGCCAGCAGCAAATCGGTTGATAACTATGGCTACACCTTC
TRBJ2-3 15 TRBV2 TRBD1 - CASASGTGTTDTQYF TGTGCCAGCGCATCCGGGACAGGGACCACAGATACGCAGTATTTT
TRBJ2-3 16 TRBV5-4 - few CASSLGALGGMNTQYF TGTGCCAGCAGCTTGGGTGCTTTGGGGGGAATGAATACGCAGTATTTT
TRBJ2-3 17 TRBV10-3 TRBD2 - CAISERGSGGSGDTQYF TGTGCCATCAGTGAAAGAGGTAGCGGGGGCTCGGGAGATACGCAGTATTTT
TRBJ2-1 16 TRBV12-3/TRBV12-4 TRBD2 few CASSSELAGDYNEQFF TGTGCCAGCAGTTCGGAACTAGCGGGGGACTACAATGAGCAGTTCTTC
TRBJ2-7 16 TRBV12-3/TRBV12-4 - - CASSPSRRGEGYEQYF TGTGCCAGCAGTCCTAGTCGCAGGGGAGAGGGATACGAGCAGTACTTC
TRBJ2-1 15 TRBV19 TRBD2 few CASSIDTGGLNEQFF TGTGCCAGTAGTATAGATACGGGGGGGCTAAATGAGCAGTTCTTC
TRBJ1-1 14 TRBV29-1 - few CSVKTATTNTEAFF TGCAGCGTTAAGACAGCCACCACGAACACTGAAGCTTTCTTT
TRBJ2-1 12 TRBV15 TRBD2 - CATEGGYNEQFF TGTGCCACCGAGGGAGGGTACAATGAGCAGTTCTTC
TRBJ2-1 13 TRBV5-1 - many CASSSPANNEQFF TGCGCCAGCAGCTCGCCGGCGAACAATGAGCAGTTCTTC